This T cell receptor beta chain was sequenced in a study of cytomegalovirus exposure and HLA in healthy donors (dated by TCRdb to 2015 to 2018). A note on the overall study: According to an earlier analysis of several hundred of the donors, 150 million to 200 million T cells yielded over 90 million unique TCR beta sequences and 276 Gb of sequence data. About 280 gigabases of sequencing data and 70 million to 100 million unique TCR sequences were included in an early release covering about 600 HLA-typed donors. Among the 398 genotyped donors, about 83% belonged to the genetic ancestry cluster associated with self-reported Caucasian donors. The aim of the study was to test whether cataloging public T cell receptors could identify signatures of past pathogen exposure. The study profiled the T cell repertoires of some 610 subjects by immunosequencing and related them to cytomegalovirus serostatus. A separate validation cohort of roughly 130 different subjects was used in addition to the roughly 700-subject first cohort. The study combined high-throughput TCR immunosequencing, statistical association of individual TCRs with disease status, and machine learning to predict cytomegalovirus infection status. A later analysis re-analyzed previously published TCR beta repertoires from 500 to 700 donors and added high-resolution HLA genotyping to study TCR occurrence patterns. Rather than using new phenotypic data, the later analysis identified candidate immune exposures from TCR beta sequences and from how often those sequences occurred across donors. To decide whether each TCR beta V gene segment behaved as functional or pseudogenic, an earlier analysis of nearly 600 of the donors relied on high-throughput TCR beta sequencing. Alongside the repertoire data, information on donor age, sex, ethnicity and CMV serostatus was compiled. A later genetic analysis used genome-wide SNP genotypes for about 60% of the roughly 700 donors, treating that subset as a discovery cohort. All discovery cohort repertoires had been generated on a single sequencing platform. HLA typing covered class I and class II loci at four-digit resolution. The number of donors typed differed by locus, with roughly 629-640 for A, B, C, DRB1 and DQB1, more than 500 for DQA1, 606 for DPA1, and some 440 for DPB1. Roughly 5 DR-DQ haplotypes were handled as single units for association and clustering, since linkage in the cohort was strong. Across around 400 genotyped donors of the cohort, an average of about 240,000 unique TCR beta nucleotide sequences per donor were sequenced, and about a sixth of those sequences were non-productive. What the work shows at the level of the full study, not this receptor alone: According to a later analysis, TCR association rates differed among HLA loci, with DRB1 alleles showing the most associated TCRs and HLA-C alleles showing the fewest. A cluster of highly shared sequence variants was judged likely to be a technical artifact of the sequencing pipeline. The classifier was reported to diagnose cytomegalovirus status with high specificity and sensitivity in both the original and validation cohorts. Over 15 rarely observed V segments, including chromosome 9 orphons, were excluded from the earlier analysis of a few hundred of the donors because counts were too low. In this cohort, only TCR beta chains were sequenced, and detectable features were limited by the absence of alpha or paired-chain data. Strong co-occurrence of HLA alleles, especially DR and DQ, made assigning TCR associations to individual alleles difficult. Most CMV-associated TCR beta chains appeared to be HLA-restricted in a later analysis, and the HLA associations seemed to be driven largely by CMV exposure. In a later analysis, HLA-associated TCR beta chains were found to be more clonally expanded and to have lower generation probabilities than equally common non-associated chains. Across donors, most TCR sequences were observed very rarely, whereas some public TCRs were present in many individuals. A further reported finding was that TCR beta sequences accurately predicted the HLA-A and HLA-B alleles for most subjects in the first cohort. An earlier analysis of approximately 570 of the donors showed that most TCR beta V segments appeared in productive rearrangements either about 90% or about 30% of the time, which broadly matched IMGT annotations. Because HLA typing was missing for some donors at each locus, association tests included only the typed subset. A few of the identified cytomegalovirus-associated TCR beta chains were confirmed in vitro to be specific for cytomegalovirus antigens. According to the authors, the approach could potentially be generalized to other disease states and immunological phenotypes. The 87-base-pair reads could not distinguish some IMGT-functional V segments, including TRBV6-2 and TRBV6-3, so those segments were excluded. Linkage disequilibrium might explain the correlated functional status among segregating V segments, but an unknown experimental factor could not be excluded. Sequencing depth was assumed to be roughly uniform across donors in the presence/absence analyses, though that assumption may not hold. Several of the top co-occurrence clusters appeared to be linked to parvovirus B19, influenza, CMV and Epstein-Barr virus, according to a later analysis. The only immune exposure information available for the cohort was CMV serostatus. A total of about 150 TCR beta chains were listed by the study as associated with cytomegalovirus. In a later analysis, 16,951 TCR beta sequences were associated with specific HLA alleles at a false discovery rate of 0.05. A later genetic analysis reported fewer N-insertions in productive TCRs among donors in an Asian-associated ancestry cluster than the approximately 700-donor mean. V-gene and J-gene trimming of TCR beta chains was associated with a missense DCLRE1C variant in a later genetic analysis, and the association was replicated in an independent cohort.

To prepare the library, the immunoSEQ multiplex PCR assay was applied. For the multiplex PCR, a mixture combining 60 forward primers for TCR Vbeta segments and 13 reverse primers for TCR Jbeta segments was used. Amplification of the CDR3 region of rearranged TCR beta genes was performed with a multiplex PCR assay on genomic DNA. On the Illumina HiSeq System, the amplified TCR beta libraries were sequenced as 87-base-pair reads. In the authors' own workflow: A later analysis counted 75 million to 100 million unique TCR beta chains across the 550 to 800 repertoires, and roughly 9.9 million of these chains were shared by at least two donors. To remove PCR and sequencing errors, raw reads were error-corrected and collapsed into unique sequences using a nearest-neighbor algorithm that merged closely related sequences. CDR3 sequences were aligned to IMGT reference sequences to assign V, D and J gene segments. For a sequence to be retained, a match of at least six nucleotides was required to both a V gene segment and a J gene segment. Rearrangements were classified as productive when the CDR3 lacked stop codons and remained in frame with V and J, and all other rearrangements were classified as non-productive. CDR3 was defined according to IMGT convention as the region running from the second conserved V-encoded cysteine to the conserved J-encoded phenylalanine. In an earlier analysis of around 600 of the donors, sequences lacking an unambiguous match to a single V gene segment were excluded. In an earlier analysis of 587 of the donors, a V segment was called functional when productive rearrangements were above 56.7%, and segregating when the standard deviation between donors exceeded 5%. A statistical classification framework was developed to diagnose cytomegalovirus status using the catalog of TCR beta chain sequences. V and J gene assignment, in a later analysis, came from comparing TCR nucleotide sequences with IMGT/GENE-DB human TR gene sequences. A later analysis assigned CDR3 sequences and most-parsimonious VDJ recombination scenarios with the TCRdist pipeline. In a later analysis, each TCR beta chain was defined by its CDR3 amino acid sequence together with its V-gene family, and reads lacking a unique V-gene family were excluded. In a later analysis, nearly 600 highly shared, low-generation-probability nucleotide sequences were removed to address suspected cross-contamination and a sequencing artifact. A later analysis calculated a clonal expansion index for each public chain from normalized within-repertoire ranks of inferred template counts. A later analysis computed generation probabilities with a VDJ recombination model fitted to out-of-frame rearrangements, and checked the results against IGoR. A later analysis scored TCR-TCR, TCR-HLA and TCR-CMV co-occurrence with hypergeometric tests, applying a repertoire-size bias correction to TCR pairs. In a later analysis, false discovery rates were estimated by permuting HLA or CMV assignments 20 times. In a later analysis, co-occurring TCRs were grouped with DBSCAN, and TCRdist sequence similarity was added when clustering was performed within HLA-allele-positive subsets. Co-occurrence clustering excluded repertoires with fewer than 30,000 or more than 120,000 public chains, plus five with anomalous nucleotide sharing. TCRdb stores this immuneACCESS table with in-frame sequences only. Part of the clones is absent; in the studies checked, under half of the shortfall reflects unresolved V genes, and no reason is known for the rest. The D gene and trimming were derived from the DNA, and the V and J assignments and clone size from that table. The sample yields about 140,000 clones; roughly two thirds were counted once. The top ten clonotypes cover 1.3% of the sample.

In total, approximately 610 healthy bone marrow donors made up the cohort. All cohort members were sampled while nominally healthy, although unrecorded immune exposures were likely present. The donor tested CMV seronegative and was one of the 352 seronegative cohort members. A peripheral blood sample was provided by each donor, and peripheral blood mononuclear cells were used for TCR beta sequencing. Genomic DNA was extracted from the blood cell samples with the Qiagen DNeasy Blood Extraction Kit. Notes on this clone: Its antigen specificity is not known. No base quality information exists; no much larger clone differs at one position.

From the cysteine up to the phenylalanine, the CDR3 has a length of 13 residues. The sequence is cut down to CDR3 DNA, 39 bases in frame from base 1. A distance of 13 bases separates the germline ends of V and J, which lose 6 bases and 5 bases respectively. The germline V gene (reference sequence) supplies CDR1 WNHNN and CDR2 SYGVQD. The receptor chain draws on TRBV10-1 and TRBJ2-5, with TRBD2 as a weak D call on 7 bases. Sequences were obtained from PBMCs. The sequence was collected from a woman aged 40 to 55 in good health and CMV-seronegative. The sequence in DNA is TGCGCCAGCAGGGGGGGGGCTATGGAGACCCAGTACTTC. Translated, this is CASRGGAMETQYF.